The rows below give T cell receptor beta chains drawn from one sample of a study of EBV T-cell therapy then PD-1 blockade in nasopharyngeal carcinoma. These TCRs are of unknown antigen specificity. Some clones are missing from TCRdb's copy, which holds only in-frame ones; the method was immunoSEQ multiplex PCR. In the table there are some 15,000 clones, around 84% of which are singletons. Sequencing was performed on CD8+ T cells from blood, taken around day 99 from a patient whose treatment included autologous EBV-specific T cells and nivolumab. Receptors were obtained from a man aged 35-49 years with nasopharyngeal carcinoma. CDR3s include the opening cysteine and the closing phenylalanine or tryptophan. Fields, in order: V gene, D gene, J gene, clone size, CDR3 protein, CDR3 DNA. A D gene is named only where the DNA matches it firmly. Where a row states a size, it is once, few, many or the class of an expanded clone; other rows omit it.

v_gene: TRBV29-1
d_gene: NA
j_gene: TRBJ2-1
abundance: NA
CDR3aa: CSLQGGVYNEQFF
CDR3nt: TGCAGCCTCCAGGGGGGGGTTTACAATGAGCAGTTCTTC

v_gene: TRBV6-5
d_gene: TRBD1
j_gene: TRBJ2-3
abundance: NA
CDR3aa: CATSKGTGGADTQYF
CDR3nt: TGTGCCACCTCCAAAGGGACAGGTGGGGCAGATACGCAGTATTTT

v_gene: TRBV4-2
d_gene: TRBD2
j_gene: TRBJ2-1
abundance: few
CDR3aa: CASSQGTSGESSYNEQFF
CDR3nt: TGTGCCAGCAGCCAAGGGACTAGCGGGGAGAGCTCCTACAATGAGCAGTTCTTC

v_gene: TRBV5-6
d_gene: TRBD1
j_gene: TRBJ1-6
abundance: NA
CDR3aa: CASRDRGVASPLHF
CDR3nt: TGTGCCAGCAGGGACAGGGGTGTAGCTTCACCCCTCCACTTT

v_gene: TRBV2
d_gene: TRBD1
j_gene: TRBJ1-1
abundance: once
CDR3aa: CASRPYWDRGLKLEAEAFF
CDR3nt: TGTGCCAGCAGACCTTATTGGGACAGGGGGTTGAAGTTGGAGGCTGAAGCTTTCTTT

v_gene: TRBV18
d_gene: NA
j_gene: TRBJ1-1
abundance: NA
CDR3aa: CASSPPGAGTGSTEAFF
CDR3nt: TGTGCCAGCTCACCTCCGGGAGCAGGGACTGGTAGCACTGAAGCTTTCTTT

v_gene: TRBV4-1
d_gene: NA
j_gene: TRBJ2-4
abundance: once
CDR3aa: CASSQRSLAKNIQYF
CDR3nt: TGCGCCAGCAGCCAACGGTCCTTAGCCAAAAACATTCAGTACTTC

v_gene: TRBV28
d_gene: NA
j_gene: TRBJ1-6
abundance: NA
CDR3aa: CASSWGSGSHSPLHF
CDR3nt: TGTGCCAGCAGTTGGGGCTCCGGGAGTCACTCACCCCTCCACTTT

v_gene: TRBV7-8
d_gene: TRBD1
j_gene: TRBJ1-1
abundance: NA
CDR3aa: CASSSPRQGIMNTEAFF
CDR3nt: TGTGCCAGCAGTTCGCCTCGACAGGGTATCATGAACACTGAAGCTTTCTTT

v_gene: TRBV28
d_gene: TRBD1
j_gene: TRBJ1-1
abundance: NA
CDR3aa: CASSLDRGSEAFF
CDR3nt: TGTGCCAGCAGTTTGGACAGGGGGTCTGAAGCTTTCTTT

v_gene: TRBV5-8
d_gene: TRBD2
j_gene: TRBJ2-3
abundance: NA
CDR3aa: CASSLDRDYSGGLADTQYF
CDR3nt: TGTGCCAGCAGCTTGGACAGGGACTATAGCGGGGGGCTCGCAGATACGCAGTATTTT

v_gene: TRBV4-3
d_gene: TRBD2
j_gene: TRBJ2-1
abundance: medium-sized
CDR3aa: CASSPQRGSLWEQFF
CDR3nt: TGCGCCAGCAGCCCTCAGCGGGGGTCTCTATGGGAGCAGTTCTTC

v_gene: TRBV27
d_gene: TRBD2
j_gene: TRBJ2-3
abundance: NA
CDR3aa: CASSLAGGRGDTQYF
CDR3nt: TGTGCCAGCAGTCTAGCGGGGGGGAGGGGCGATACGCAGTATTTT

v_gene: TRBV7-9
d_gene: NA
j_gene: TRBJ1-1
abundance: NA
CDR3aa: CASSFGGGGFEAFF
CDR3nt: TGTGCCAGCAGCTTTGGAGGAGGTGGGTTTGAAGCTTTCTTT

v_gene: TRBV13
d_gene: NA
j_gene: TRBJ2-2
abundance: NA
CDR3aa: CASSLGVSTGELFF
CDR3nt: TGTGCCAGCAGCTTAGGGGTCTCCACCGGGGAGCTGTTTTTT

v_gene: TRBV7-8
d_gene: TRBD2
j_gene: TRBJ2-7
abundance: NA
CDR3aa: CASSLVSGGAYEQYF
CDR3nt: TGTGCCAGCAGCTTAGTTAGCGGGGGGGCCTACGAGCAGTACTTC

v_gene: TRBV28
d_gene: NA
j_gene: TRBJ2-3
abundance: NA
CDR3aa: CASSSPQGNTDTQYF
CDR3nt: TGTGCCAGCAGTTCGCCTCAGGGTAACACAGATACGCAGTATTTT

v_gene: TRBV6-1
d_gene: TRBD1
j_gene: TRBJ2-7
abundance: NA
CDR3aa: CASSETGASSYEQYF
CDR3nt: TGTGCCAGCAGTGAAACAGGGGCAAGCTCCTACGAGCAGTACTTC

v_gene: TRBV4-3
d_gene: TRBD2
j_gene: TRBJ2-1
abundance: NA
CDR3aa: CASSQHTGGSYNEQFF
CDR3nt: TGCGCCAGCAGCCAACATACGGGGGGCTCCTACAATGAGCAGTTCTTC

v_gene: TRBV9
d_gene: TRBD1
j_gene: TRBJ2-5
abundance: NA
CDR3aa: CASSVEGTGGGETQYF
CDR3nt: TGTGCCAGCAGCGTAGAGGGGACAGGGGGTGGAGAGACCCAGTACTTC

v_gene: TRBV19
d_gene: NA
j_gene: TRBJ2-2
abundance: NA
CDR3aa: CASSIWGNTGELFF
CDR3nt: TGTGCCAGTAGTATATGGGGGAACACCGGGGAGCTGTTTTTT

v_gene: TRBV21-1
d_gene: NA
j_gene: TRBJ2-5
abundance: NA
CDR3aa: CASSKVRQWGAYSYDQETQYF
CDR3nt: TGTGCCAGCAGCAAAGTCAGGCAGTGGGGCGCTTATTCTTATGACCAAGAGACCCAGTACTTC

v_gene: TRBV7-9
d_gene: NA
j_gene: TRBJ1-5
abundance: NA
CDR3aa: CASREGPNQPQHF
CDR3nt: TGTGCCAGCAGGGAGGGGCCGAATCAGCCCCAGCATTTT

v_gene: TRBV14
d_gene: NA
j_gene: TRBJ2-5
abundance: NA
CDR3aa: CASSFRQGGSQETQYF
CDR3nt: TGTGCCAGCAGCTTCCGACAGGGAGGTTCTCAAGAGACCCAGTACTTC

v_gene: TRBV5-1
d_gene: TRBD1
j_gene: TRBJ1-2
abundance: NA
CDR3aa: CASSLGDSSYGYTF
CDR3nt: TGCGCCAGCAGCTTGGGGGACAGTAGCTATGGCTACACCTTC

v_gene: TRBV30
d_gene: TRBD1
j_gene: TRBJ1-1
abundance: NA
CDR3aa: CAWNPTGTTEAFF
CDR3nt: TGTGCCTGGAACCCGACAGGGACGACTGAAGCTTTCTTT

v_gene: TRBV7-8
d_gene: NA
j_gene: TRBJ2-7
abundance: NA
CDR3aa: CASSRGQGGYEQYF
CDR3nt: TGTGCCAGCAGCCGAGGACAGGGAGGGTACGAGCAGTACTTC